This T cell receptor (beta chain) stems from a study of T cells in Graves' hyperthyroidism and ophthalmopathy. This clonotype was seen at least ten times. Trimming pared 2 bases from V and 1 base from J, leaving 14 bases between. The germline gives CDR1 GTSNPN, CDR2 SVGIG (reference sequence). The CDR3 is 15 amino acids. Amplification of TCR beta CDR3 regions used RNA as the template. TCR CDR3 underwent first-round RT-PCR with the HTBI primer set. A single record per CDR3 protein comes from TCRdb applying MiXCR to the multiplex PCR reads. This table has 600,000 to 650,000 distinct CDR3 sequences, roughly 15% appearing once.

Source material: blood. V gene TRBV30 combines with J gene TRBJ1-2; D possibly corresponds to TRBD1 (5 bases). The TCR was taken from a woman aged 30 to 39 with Graves' hyperthyroidism. In DNA form, the CDR3 reads TGTGCCTGGAGTCTCCCAAGGGACGGTAACTATGGCTACACCTTC. Protein sequence: CAWSLPRDGNYGYTF.